Listed here are 14 T cell receptor beta chains from one sample, sequenced in a study of tumor-infiltrating lymphocytes in primary liver carcinoma. The source material, 20-30 mg of unsorted bulk tissue, was used to co-extract RNA and DNA. The authors made TCR beta cDNA from around 500 ng total RNA with a constant-region primer. ARM-PCR, slightly modified, supplied the TCR beta libraries through three nested multiplex PCR rounds. Running around 9 cycles apiece, the first two PCR rounds relied on TRBV1-TRBV30 forward primers together with a C-beta reverse primer. Each CDR3 protein is one row after TCRdb ran MiXCR on the multiplex PCR reads. The sample carries about 50,000 distinct CDR3 sequences, roughly 80% recorded once. Sequencing input: liver tumor tissue from sampling region 5. Subset here: tumor region T5, tumor centre. The receptor set was obtained from a man aged 35-49 years with primary liver carcinoma and hepatitis B virus infection.

A note on this clonotype: Because it lacks the conserved phenylalanine or tryptophan at the end, this CDR3 is likely a read error. V is TRBV29-1 and J is TRBJ2-5, with 7 bases that match TRBD2. CDR3 size: 13 residues. Germline V CDR1 and CDR2: SQVTM, ANQGSEA. The CDR3 protein is CTVSRGRGETQYL. For the CDR3, the DNA is TGCACCGTGAGTCGCGGGAGAGGAGAGACCCAGTACCTC.

The chain carries TRBV7-9 and TRBJ2-7; D is ambiguous. V shed 4 bases and J shed 12 bases, with 19 bases lying between them. CDR1 is SEHNR and CDR2 is FQNEAQ in the germline V gene (reference sequence). CDR3 length equals 13 residues. CDR3 sequence: CASSSENSYERYF. As DNA, the CDR3 is TGTGCCAGCAGCTCTGAGAACTCCTACGAACGGTACTTC.

The chain couples TRBV11-1 to TRBJ2-6; D is undetermined. The germline CDR1 and CDR2 sequences are SGHAT and FQDESV (reference sequence). The CDR3 loop spans 14 amino acids. CDR3 sequence reads: CVSSLNSGANVLTF. For the CDR3, the DNA is TGTGTTAGCAGCTTGAACTCTGGGGCCAACGTCCTGACTTTC. The complete variable domain, with remaining parts taken from reference TRBV11-1 and TRBJ2-6, reads EAEVAQSPRYKITEKSQAVAFWCDPISGHATLYWYRQILGQGPELLVQFQDESVVDDSQLPKDRFSAERLKGVDSTLKIQPAELGDSAMYLCVSSLNSGANVLTFGAGSRLTVL.

As concerns this clonotype: Germline and junction disagree at one end, which may indicate a read error. The V call is TRBV29-1, the J call TRBJ2-5; D gene unclear. CDR3 length: 14 amino acids. Germline V gene sequence: CDR1 SQVTM, CDR2 ANQGSEA. CDR3 DNA sequence: TGCGGCGTTGAAGATGTCAGACAAGGAGAGACCAAGTACTTC. It codes for CGVEDVRQGETKYF.

This clonotype has only a few counts. At one of its ends the junction is not consistent with the germline gene, which may arise from a read error. The rearrangement uses TRBV12-5 and TRBJ2-7, with D perhaps TRBD1 or TRBD2 (5 bases each). Germline loops: CDR1 LGHNT, CDR2 FRNRAP. This CDR3 is 13 amino acids long. Here the CDR3 reads CSSEGTVSYEQYF. The CDR3 bases are TGTTCCAGTGAGGGGACCGTTTCCTACGAGCAATACTTC.

Concerning this clonotype: Given the absence of the conserved phenylalanine or tryptophan at the CDR3 end, a read error is likely. The V gene is TRBV5-6, the J gene TRBJ2-5, with D hard to call. The germline CDR1 and CDR2 sequences are SGHDT and YYEEEE. Trimming left V 0 bases short and J 2 bases short, with 8 bases between. The CDR3 is made up of 14 amino acids. The CDR3, as DNA: TGTGCCAGCAGCTTGGAGGCTATTCAAGAGACCCAGTACTTA. It encodes CASSLEAIQETQYL.

This clonotype was seen only once. Compared with germline, one end of the junction differs, possibly owing to a read error. This sequence joins TRBV11-1 and TRBJ2-4; TRBD1 might be the D (7 bases). Germline CDR1 SGHAT, CDR2 FQDESV (reference sequence). CDR3 length: 17 residues. The CDR3 coding sequence is TGTGCCAGCAGCCCCTGGACAGGTCCGGGAGCCAAAAACATTCGGTATTTC. It is translated as CASSPWTGPGAKNIRYF.

Worth noting for this clonotype: The junction departs from germline at one end; a sequencing error may be responsible. The J gene is TRBJ1-1, the V gene TRBV11-3; perhaps TRBD1 as D (5 bases). This CDR3 contains 13 residues. Germline V gene data show CDR1 as SGHNT and CDR2 as YENEEA. For the CDR3, the DNA is TGTGCCAGCCGCACAGGTTTGGACACTAAAGCTTTCTTT. As protein: CASRTGLDTKAFF.

Regarding this clonotype: Because the CDR3 is missing its conserved closing phenylalanine or tryptophan, this is likely a read error. The chain joins TRBV7-2 to TRBJ2-7, with a possible D match to TRBD1 (6 bases). This CDR3 contains 16 residues. The germline V gene encodes CDR1 SGHTA and CDR2 FQGNSA. Trimming removed 5 bases at V and 7 bases at J, with 24 bases between. The CDR3 bases are TGTGCCAGCAGCCGCCAATATATGACAGGACCGCGTGAGCAGTACCTC. It translates to CASSRQYMTGPREQYL.

A remark on this clonotype: At one end, the junction sequence differs from germline, possibly due to a read error. The chain carries TRBV11-1 and TRBJ2-1, with D perhaps TRBD2 (5 bases). Germline V gene lookup returns CDR1 SGHAT and CDR2 FQDESV (reference sequence). The CDR3 is 14 residues long. CDR3 bases: TGTGCCAGCTGCTTAGAGGACTCCTACAATGGGCGGTTCTTC. Protein product: CASCLEDSYNGRFF.

Of note for this clonotype: At one of its ends the junction is not consistent with the germline gene, which may arise from a read error. The chain employs TRBV5-1 and TRBJ2-7; either TRBD1 or TRBD2 may fit D (6 bases each). CDR3 length equals 15 residues. Germline loops: CDR1 SGHRS, CDR2 YFSETQ. CDR3 sequence (DNA): TGCGCCAGCAGGGGTAAACCAGGGGCGGGGTACGAGCGGTACTTC. Protein: CASRGKPGAGYERYF.

As concerns this clonotype: At one end the junction does not follow the germline gene, possibly because of a read error. J is TRBJ2-7 and V is TRBV2; 14 bases fit TRBD2. Germline V gene data show CDR1 as SNHLY and CDR2 as FYNNEI. CDR3 length equals 18 residues. CDR3: CASTPGLAGVWASYGQYF. For the CDR3, the DNA is TGTGCCAGCACCCCGGGACTAGCGGGAGTCTGGGCTTCCTACGGGCAGTACTTC. Full variable domain (outside the CDR3, taken from reference TRBV2 and TRBJ2-7): EPEVTQTPSHQVTQMGQEVILRCVPISNHLYFYWYRQILGQKVEFLVSFYNNEISEKSEIFDDQFSVERPDGSNFTLKIRSTKLEDSAMYFCASTPGLAGVWASYGQYFGPGTRLTVT.

This chain links TRBV29-1 with TRBJ2-3; D may correspond to TRBD1 or TRBD2 (6 bases each). CDR1 SQVTM and CDR2 ANQGSEA come from the germline V gene. The CDR3 is 14 amino acids. Trimming left V 5 bases short and J 4 bases short, with 16 bases between. CDR3 loop: CSVSGAGASDTQYF. Here the CDR3 DNA reads TGCAGCGTTTCGGGGGCAGGGGCCTCAGATACGCAGTATTTT.

On this clonotype itself: This is likely a read error, given that the CDR3 carries no conserved phenylalanine or tryptophan at its end. Because the CDR3's place on the DNA is in doubt, the DNA is left out and the CDR3 is given as listed by TCRdb. V usage is TRBV29-1 and J usage is TRBJ2-7; the table's D call TRBD1 went unverified against the DNA. CDR1 is SQVTM and CDR2 is ANQGSEA in the germline V gene. A total of 16 residues make up the CDR3, ends included. CDR3 region: CSAMISGTGTPYEQYL.